Sequencing of this T cell receptor beta chain was carried out in a study of T cell responses to AZD1222 COVID-19 vaccine. Overall study results and limits: Researchers report vaccine-associated CD4 TCRs spanning spike, with dominance at 160-218 and 743-854. In all cases, repertoires were sampled only after the peak T cell response. Females outnumbered males among donors, who were mostly white British; clonal diversity was possibly underestimated.

Libraries were prepared by immunoSEQ multiplex PCR; TCRdb keeps only in-frame clonotypes and omits some of them. The profile covers around 100,000 clones, with about 87% appearing a single time and 1.8% taken by the ten largest. In the case of this clone: Its antigen is unknown.

Germline assignment: CDR1 LNHNV and CDR2 YYDKDF (reference sequence). V lost 1 base, J lost 1 base, and 16 bases lay in between. The CDR3 is made up of 17 amino acids. The sample in question was peripheral blood, obtained on day 0 of AZD1222 vaccination. The chain couples TRBV15 to TRBJ2-5; D remains ambiguous. The TCR was taken from an adult in good health. CDR3 sequence reads: CATSRVRKERCQETQYF. CDR3 nucleotide sequence: TGTGCCACCAGCAGAGTAAGGAAGGAGCGATGCCAAGAGACCCAGTACTTC.